The 16 T cell receptor beta chains below come from one sample, sequenced in a study of shared clonotypes between healthy human individuals. Assay used: immunoSEQ multiplex PCR; TCRdb lists only in-frame clones, some missing. The sample holds around 2.5 million clones, roughly 93% seen once. Sequenced: naive CD4+ T cells from PBMCs. The subset here: CD45RA+ positively selected. These receptors were obtained from a man aged 18 to 30 in good health. Some clones in this sample may be carry-over from other donors' samples.

This chain joins TRBV14 and TRBJ2-7; D call uncertain. This CDR3 comprises 14 residues. Germline CDR1 is SGHDN and CDR2 is FVKESK. V shed 3 bases and J shed 1 base, with 10 bases lying between them. CDR3 nucleotide sequence: TGTGCCAGCAGCCACTCCCTCCTTTCCTACGAGCAGTACTTC. This sequence encodes CASSHSLLSYEQYF.

This chain joins TRBV29-1 and TRBJ2-1, with TRBD1 identical over 8 bases. This CDR3 contains 14 residues. The V gene's germline CDR1 is SQVTM and CDR2 ANQGSEA. V gave up 4 bases and J gave up 10 bases; unmatched junction bases: 12. CDR3 nucleotides: TGCAGCGTTGCACCCGGGACAGGAGAGAGGGAGCAGTTCTTC. Translating gives CSVAPGTGEREQFF.

This chain connects TRBV4-1 to TRBJ2-1; 9 bases align to TRBD2. Germline-derived CDR1 and CDR2 are MGHRA and YSYEKL. V dropped 0 bases and J dropped 7; count of bases not matched to a gene: 16. This CDR3 comprises 19 residues. The CDR3 DNA sequence: TGCGCCAGCAGCCAAGATAGTGGGTTTAGCGGGAGCGGGAAGAATGAGCAGTTCTTC. Its protein is CASSQDSGFSGSGKNEQFF.

This rearrangement joins TRBV6-6 to TRBJ2-5, with unresolved D. The CDR3 runs 16 residues. V was trimmed by 5 bases and J by 3 bases, leaving 19 bases between them. CDR1 is MNHNY and CDR2 is SVGAGI in the germline V gene (reference sequence). CDR3 DNA sequence: TGTGCCAGCAGTAGGACCCCGAGCCGGGTAAAAGAGACCCAGTACTTC. It encodes CASSRTPSRVKETQYF.

In its sample, this clone was seen once. The identical CDR3 is also encoded by other nucleotide sequences in the sample. V is TRBV28 and J is TRBJ1-2; tentatively, D is TRBD1 (5 bases). Per the germline V gene, CDR1 is MDHEN and CDR2 is SYDVKM. The CDR3 spans 13 residues. With 6 bases removed from V and 2 bases from J, the gap between germline ends came to 10 bases. Written as DNA, the CDR3 is TGTGCCAGCAGCTCAACAGGAAACTATGGCTACACCTTC. Translated, it gives CASSSTGNYGYTF.

This CDR3 is CASSGTFETQYF. The CDR3 DNA follows: TGTGCCAGCAGTGGGACCTTTGAGACCCAGTACTTC. The V gene is TRBV2, the J gene TRBJ2-5; unclear D gene. The CDR3 runs to 12 residues. Germline lookup yields CDR1 SNHLY and CDR2 FYNNEI. V lost 4 bases to trimming and J lost 5 bases, with 8 bases between them.

This clone showed up just once. The chain combines TRBV7-2 with TRBJ2-2; either TRBD1 or TRBD2 may supply D (5 bases each). The CDR3 runs 15 residues. Germline-derived CDR1 and CDR2 are SGHTA and FQGNSA. With 4 bases removed from V and 5 bases from J, the gap between germline ends came to 14 bases. For the CDR3, the DNA is TGTGCCAGCAGCTCCGGGACCTCGAGTACCGGGGAGCTGTTTTTT. Translating gives CASSSGTSSTGELFF. The full variable domain, its missing parts supplied by reference TRBV7-2 and TRBJ2-2, is GAGVSQSPSNKVTEKGKDVELRCDPISGHTALYWYRQSLGQGLEFLIYFQGNSAPDKSGLPSDRFSAERTGGSVSTLTIQRTQQEDSAVYLCASSSGTSSTGELFFGEGSRLTVL.

The chain links TRBV5-1 to TRBJ2-2, with TRBD2 matching over 13 bases. Per the germline V gene, CDR1 is SGHRS and CDR2 is YFSETQ. Trimming took 5 bases from V and 3 from J; bases not matched to a gene: 10. CDR3 length equals 18 residues. The DNA of the CDR3 is TGCGCCAGCAGTCTAACACTAGCGGGAGGGCCTGACACCGGGGAGCTGTTTTTT. Its translation: CASSLTLAGGPDTGELFF.

The chain uses TRBV7-2 and TRBJ2-3, with a possible D match to TRBD2 (6 bases). With 2 bases removed from V and 3 bases from J, the gap between germline ends came to 18 bases. CDR1 SGHTA and CDR2 FQGNSA come from the germline V gene. The length of the CDR3 is 17 residues. The CDR3 region has the DNA TGTGCCAGCAGCTTACTCCTGTGGGGACGGGGGACAGATACGCAGTATTTT. It codes for CASSLLLWGRGTDTQYF.

With respect to this clone: The same CDR3 arises from other DNA sequences in this sample as well. This chain joins TRBV7-9 and TRBJ2-1; perhaps TRBD1 as D (6 bases). This CDR3 is built from 15 residues. CDR1 is SEHNR and CDR2 is FQNEAQ in the germline V gene (reference sequence). V gave up 3 bases and J gave up 4 bases, with 13 bases separating them. In DNA form, the CDR3 reads TGTGCCAGCAGCTTGGGCCAGGGGCCTTACAATGAGCAGTTCTTC. It is translated as CASSLGQGPYNEQFF. The full variable domain, with the rest looked up from reference TRBV7-9 and TRBJ2-1, is DTGVSQNPRHKITKRGQNVTFRCDPISEHNRLYWYRQTLGQGPEFLTYFQNEAQLEKSRLLSDRFSAERPKGSFSTLEIQRTEQGDSAMYLCASSLGQGPYNEQFFGPGTRLTVL.

The DNA of the CDR3 is TGTGCCAGCAGCTTGGGACAGGGGGCAGGCTACACCTTC. Encoded protein: CASSLGQGAGYTF. This chain links TRBV5-6 with TRBJ1-2; 10 nucleotides agree with TRBD1. V lost 0 bases and J lost 8; bases outside the gene matches: 1. The germline V gene has CDR1 SGHDT and CDR2 YYEEEE. The CDR3 contains 13 residues.

The gene calls are TRBV9 and TRBJ2-5; 8 nucleotides line up with TRBD2. The germline gives CDR1 SGDLS, CDR2 YYNGEE. There are 13 residues in the CDR3. V shed 4 bases, J shed 5 bases, and the junction held 4 bases outside the gene matches. This chain's CDR3 is CASSPGGPETQYF. CDR3 coding DNA: TGTGCCAGCAGCCCGGGGGGGCCGGAGACCCAGTACTTC.

This clone was seen only once. Within the sample, other DNA sequences also encode this same CDR3. The chain has TRBV7-2 and TRBJ2-2; D gene unclear. The CDR3 contains 12 residues. Germline CDR1 reads SGHTA; CDR2 reads FQGNSA. The V gene lost 5 bases and the J gene lost 3 bases, with 4 bases spanning the gap. The CDR3 nucleotides read TGTGCCAGCAGCCTCTACACCGGGGAGCTGTTTTTT. This gives the protein CASSLYTGELFF.

This clone appeared a single time. The V and J genes are TRBV30 and TRBJ2-1, with a weak D call TRBD1 (6 bases). CDR1 GTSNPN and CDR2 SVGIG come from the germline V gene (reference sequence). The CDR3 sequence is 14 residues long. Trimming stripped 1 base from V and 6 bases from J, with 13 bases between. In DNA form, the CDR3 reads TGTGCCTGGAGTGCAGGGGCCGCATTCAATGAGCAGTTCTTC. Encoded protein: CAWSAGAAFNEQFF.

The chain carries TRBV30 and TRBJ1-5; the D gene is possibly TRBD1 (5 bases). The CDR3 is 14 residues long. CDR1 is GTSNPN and CDR2 is SVGIG in the germline V gene (reference sequence). Trimming removed 0 bases from V and 6 bases from J, with 12 bases in between. CDR3 sequence (DNA): TGTGCCTGGAGTGTATTGGGGGAAGGTCAGCCCCAGCATTTT. It specifies CAWSVLGEGQPQHF.

V usage is TRBV7-9 and J usage is TRBJ1-2; D unresolved. This CDR3 has 13 amino acids. V lost 1 base to trimming and J lost 6 bases, with 9 bases between them. CDR1 is SEHNR and CDR2 is FQNEAQ in the germline V gene (reference sequence). Here the CDR3 DNA reads TGTGCCAGCAGCTTAGTTGTCACTAATGGCTACACCTTC. Its translation: CASSLVVTNGYTF. The variable domain in full, with the rest retrieved from reference TRBV7-9 and TRBJ1-2, is DTGVSQNPRHKITKRGQNVTFRCDPISEHNRLYWYRQTLGQGPEFLTYFQNEAQLEKSRLLSDRFSAERPKGSFSTLEIQRTEQGDSAMYLCASSLVVTNGYTFGSGTRLTVV.